The T cell receptor (beta chain) described here comes from a study of blood T cells in healthy people across ages (dated by TCRdb to between 2014 and 2017). With respect to the entire study: In model experiments, template switching captured roughly one uniquely barcoded TCR beta cDNA molecule for every two T cells. Using deep sequencing normalized with unique cDNA molecular identifiers, the study measured how TCR beta repertoire diversity changes with age. The donors were divided into four age groups: young (average around 16 years), middle-aged (about 40), aged (about 60) and long-lived (about 90). To avoid experimental bias, donors of different ages were distributed randomly across sequencing lanes. For two donors (one aged 18 to 30 and one aged 80 or older), the study analyzed two additional independent replicas of 1 million unique cDNA reads from the same blood draw. The study at large found these results: Compared with the aged group, more naive CD4+ T cells, fewer expanded clones and increased TCR diversity were shown by the long-lived group, suggesting age selection. Observed TCR beta diversity per million T cells fell roughly linearly with age, and a significant reduction was already apparent by age around 44. Since profiling was done on bulk unsorted PBMCs, naive and antigen-experienced compartments could not be conclusively compared. Because the CMV infection status of the donors was unknown, age-related changes in expanded clonotypes may potentially have been confounded. Estimates of total diversity based on one million sequenced T cells were considered lower bounds and underestimates. A strong correlation was found between observed TCR beta diversity and the percentage of naive T cells measured by flow cytometry.

Donors were a few dozen systemically healthy Caucasian individuals from Russia aged roughly 6 to 95 years. Each donor gave approximately 9.4 milliliters of peripheral blood, drawn into EDTA-treated Vacutainer tubes. Ficoll-Paque density-gradient centrifugation was used to isolate PBMCs, with at least 7 million obtained per sample. Trizol reagent was used to extract total RNA from PBMCs, with at least 6 micrograms per sample. For every donor, flow cytometry on a PBMC aliquot measured the percentage of naive CD45RAhigh/CD27high T cells. Including the terminal cysteine and phenylalanine, the CDR3 comprises 16 residues. Only the CDR3 DNA stays, 48 bases, in frame from base 1. Between the V and J ends, shortened by 7 bases and 0 bases respectively, the junction contains 16 bases. The germline V gene (reference sequence) yields MNHNY for CDR1 and SVGAGI for CDR2. The library was produced with 5' RACE. TCRdb lists the instrument as Illumina HiSeq 2500. The second PCR ran for roughly 7 to 12 cycles and used a J-beta primer mix along with a sample-barcoded 5' primer. A unique molecular identifier was introduced onto each TCR beta cDNA molecule by a template-switch 5' adaptor carrying 12 random nucleotides. Each sample yielded at least 3 million CDR3-containing paired-end reads. The Mint cDNA synthesis kit, primed by a TRBC-specific oligonucleotide, was used to synthesize first-strand cDNA from all RNA. After uracil-DNA glycosylase treatment, a first 18-cycle PCR used universal primers M1SS and BC2_uni_R on all cDNA. Per the authors' processing: Each sample was normalized by randomly selecting 1 million high-quality reads, each carrying a distinct molecular identifier. Reads sharing molecular identifiers were discarded rather than binned into consensus sequences. CDR3 identification, clonotype clustering and error correction used MiTCR with a Q25 quality threshold and the strictest error-elimination algorithm. A nonparametric unseen species model using Euler transformation provided a lower-bound estimate of total TCR beta diversity. The public reads were reanalyzed by TCRdb: fastp trimming at Q25, MiXCR alignment, in-frame beta chains only. Rows are unified per CDR3 protein, each entry keeping the most common DNA and genes. TCRdb assigned the V and J calls; the authors' analysis was not used. This sample lists about 1.4 million distinct CDR3 sequences; roughly 60% were detected once. The ten largest account for roughly 6.3% of the sample.

Comment on this clonotype: Its antigen target is currently unknown. No clone much larger than this one lies a single base away; base qualities are absent.

The TCR was taken from a young man in good health. Recombination joined TRBV6-6 with TRBJ1-5; the D gene identity is not certain. Sequencing was carried out using blood. The CDR3 sequence is CASTTQSGYSNQPQHF. At the DNA level, the sequence is TGTGCCAGCACTACACAGTCCGGATATAGCAATCAGCCCCAGCATTTT.